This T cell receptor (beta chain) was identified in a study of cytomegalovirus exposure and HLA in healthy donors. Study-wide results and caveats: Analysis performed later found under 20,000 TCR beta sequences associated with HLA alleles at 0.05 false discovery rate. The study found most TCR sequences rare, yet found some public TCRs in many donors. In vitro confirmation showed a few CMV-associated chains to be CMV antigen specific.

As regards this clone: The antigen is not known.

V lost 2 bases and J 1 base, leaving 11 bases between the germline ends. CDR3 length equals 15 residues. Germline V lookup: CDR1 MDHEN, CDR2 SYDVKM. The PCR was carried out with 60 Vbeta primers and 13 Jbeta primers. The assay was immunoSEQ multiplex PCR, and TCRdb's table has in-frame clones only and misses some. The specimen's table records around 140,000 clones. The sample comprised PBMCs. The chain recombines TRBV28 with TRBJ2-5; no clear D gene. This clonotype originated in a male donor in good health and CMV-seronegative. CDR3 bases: TGTGCCAGCAGTTTACCCTTCGAGAGCCAAGAGACCCAGTACTTC. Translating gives CASSLPFESQETQYF.